This TCR beta chain derives from a study of CD8+ T cells in alopecia areata. Points from the study as a whole: Normal skin contains resident alphabeta T cells, and these are also sequenced in scalp samples.

Cell sorting on a FACSAria was used to separate CD4+ and CD8+ T cells from the PBMCs. Of note for this clone: Its cognate antigen is unknown.

Extraction and reverse transcription of RNA yielded cDNA as the sequencing template. Using immunoSEQ multiplex PCR, the repertoire was profiled, and TCRdb retains in-frame clones only, with some absent. The sample includes approximately 98,000 clones, around 55% of them seen just once. This TCR was sampled from a human donor in good health. Sample: CD8+ T cells sorted from blood.

CDR3 in DNA: TGTGCCAGCAGCTTGGCACAGGGGGCCCTGAGGTACGAGCAGTACTTC. Encoded protein: CASSLAQGALRYEQYF. The chain couples TRBV5-6 to TRBJ2-7, with TRBD1 matching 9 bases. Germline-derived CDR1 and CDR2 are SGHDT and YYEEEE. Germline trimming cut 0 bases from V and 4 bases from J; bases unmatched to any gene: 8. This CDR3 is 16 amino acids long.